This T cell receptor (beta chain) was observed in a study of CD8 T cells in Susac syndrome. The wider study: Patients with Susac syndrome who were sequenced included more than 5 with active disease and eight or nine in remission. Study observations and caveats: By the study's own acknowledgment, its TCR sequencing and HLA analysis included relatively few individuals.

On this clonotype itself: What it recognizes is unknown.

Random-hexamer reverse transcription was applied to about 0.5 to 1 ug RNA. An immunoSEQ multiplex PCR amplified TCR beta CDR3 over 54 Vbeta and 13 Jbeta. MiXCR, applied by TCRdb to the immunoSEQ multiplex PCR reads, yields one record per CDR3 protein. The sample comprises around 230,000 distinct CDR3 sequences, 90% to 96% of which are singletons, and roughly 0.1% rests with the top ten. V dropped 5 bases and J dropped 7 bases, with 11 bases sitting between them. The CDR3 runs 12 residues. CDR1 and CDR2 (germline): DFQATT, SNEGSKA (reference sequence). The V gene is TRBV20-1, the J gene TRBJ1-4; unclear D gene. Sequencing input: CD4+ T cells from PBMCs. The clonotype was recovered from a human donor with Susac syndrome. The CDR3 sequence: CSARPRFEKLFF. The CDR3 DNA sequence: TGCAGTGCTCGCCCTCGATTTGAAAAACTGTTTTTT.